The clone carrying this T cell receptor (beta chain) has ten or more counts. What it recognizes is unknown. The sample comes from a study of T-cell reconstitution after alpha-beta-depleted transplantation in children. For TCRbeta, the library was prepared with unique molecular identifiers. TCRdb re-derived calls from the PCR reads in MiXCR, one entry per CDR3 protein. The table includes roughly 490,000 distinct CDR3 sequences, approximately 10% detected once. Trimming at V came to 0 bases and at J to 3 bases, leaving 6 bases not matched to a gene. Germline assignment: CDR1 MGHRA and CDR2 YSYEKL. The CDR3 is 17 residues long. Study conclusions and caveats: The origin of alpha-beta T cells about two months after transplant was reportedly several hundred expanded graft clones.

The chain carries TRBV4-1 and TRBJ2-3, with 10 positions matching TRBD2. The sequencing here drew on PBMCs, mostly from graft donor cells, taken 180 days after TCRalphabeta/CD19-depleted stem cell transplant. This clonotype was obtained from a female patient younger than 10 who had a stem cell transplant for aplastic anemia, so the T cells may come from the graft donor. The CDR3 here is CASSQEGWGLATDTQYF. DNA for the CDR3: TGCGCCAGCAGCCAAGAAGGGTGGGGACTAGCGACAGATACGCAGTATTTT.